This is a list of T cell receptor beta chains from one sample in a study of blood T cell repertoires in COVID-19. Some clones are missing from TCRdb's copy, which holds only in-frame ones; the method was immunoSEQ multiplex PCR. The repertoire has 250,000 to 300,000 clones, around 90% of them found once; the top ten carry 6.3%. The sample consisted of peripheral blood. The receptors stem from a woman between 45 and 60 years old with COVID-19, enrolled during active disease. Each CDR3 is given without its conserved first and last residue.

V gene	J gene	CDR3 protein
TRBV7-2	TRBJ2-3	ASSLDLTYTDTQY
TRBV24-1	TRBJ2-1	ATSSPLAYSYNEQF
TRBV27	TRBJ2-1	ASKPFSGGVLNEQF
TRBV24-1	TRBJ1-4	ATSDPSGLEEKLF
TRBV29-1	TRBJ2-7	SVGGGTPYEQY
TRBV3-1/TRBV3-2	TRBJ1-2	ASSQGQIGYT
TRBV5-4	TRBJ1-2	ASSGRDRGRPLNYGYT
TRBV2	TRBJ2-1	ASSRTSGDTYNEQF
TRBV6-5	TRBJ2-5	ASRGETQY
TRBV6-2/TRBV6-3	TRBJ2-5	ASSYSTTSGRRAQETQY
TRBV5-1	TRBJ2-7	ASSPGQGRISYEQY
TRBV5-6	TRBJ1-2	ASSLRDRGVHGYT
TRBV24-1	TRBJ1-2	ATSDPGQGSYGYT
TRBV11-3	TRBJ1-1	ASSRDSEAF